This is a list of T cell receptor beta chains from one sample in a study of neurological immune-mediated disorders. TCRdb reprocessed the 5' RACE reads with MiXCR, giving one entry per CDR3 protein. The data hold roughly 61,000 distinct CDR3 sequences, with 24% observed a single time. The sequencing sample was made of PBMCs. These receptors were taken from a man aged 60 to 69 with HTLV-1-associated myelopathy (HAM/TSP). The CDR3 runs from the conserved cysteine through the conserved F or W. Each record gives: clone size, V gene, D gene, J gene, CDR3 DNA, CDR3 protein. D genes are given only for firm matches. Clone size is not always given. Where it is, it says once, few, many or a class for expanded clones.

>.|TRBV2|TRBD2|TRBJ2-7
TGTGCCACAACGATACTAGCGGGAGGCCCCGAGCAGTACTTC
CATTILAGGPEQYF
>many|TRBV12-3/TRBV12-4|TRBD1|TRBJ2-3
TGTGCCAGCAGTTTAGGCCAGGGGGCAGATACGCAGTATTTT
CASSLGQGADTQYF
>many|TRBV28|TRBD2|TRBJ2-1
TGTGCCAGCAGCCTCCCCGGGACTAGCGGGAGTAGTTTGTTGTTCTTC
CASSLPGTSGSSLLFF
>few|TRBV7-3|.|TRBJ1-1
TGTGCCAGCAGCCAGGGGATTAACACTGAAGCTTTCTTT
CASSQGINTEAFF
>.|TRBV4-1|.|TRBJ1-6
TGCGCCAGCAGCCAAAGTGAGGCAGACAGCAGTAAACCCCTCCACTTT
CASSQSEADSSKPLHF
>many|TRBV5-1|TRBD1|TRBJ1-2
TGCGCCAGCAGCTTGGGGGACAGGGAACTTGACTATGGCTACACCTTC
CASSLGDRELDYGYTF
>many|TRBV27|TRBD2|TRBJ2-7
TGTGCCAGCAAGTCCCTTTTCGGGAGGGCCGTCTACGAGCAGTACTTC
CASKSLFGRAVYEQYF
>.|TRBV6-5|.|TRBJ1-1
TGTGCCAGCAGTTACTCAGGGGTGGCTGAAGCTTTCTTT
CASSYSGVAEAFF
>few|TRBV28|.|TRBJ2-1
TGTGCCAGCAGTTTCCCCCGCCTCCTCCGATACAATGAGCAGTTCTTC
CASSFPRLLRYNEQFF
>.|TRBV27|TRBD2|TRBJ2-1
TGTGCCAGCAGTTTTTTAGTAGCGGGAGGTGATGAGCAGTTCTTC
CASSFLVAGGDEQFF
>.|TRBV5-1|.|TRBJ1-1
TGCGCCAGCTTGGAATCAGGGATCGGCACTGAAGCTTTCTTT
CASLESGIGTEAFF
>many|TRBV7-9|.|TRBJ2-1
TGTGCCAGCAGCTTATCTGGCAATGAGCAGTTCTTC
CASSLSGNEQFF
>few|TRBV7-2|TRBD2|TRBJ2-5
TGTGCCAGCAGCTCCAATCTAGCGGGAGGGGAGACCCAGTACTTC
CASSSNLAGGETQYF
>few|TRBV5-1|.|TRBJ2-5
TGCGCCAGCAGCTTGGGTAGTGCCCGACAAGAGACCCAGTACTTC
CASSLGSARQETQYF
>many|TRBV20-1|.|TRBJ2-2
TGCAGTGCCTCCCAGGGGCGGGGTACCGGGGAGCTGTTTTTT
CSASQGRGTGELFF
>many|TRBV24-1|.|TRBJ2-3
TGTGCCACCAGTGATGGGGGCCGGGATACGCAGTATTTT
CATSDGGRDTQYF
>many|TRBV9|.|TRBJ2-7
TGTGCCAGCAGCTTCGCAGGGAGCTCCTACGAGCAGTACTTC
CASSFAGSSYEQYF
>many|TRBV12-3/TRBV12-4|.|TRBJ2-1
TGTGCCAGCAGTTGGACTGCGAGCTCCTACAATGAGCAGTTCTTC
CASSWTASSYNEQFF
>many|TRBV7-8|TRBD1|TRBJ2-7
TGTGCCAGCAGCCCCGGGACAGGGGGCTCTAAAGGGGGACCCTACGAGCAGTACTTC
CASSPGTGGSKGGPYEQYF
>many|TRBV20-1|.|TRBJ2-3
TGCAGTGCTAGCTATAGCGCGGGAACAGATACGCAGTATTTT
CSASYSAGTDTQYF
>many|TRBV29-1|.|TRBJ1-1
TGCAGTGGACTCGGAACTGAAGCTTTCTTT
CSGLGTEAFF
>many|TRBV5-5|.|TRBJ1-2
TGTGCCAGCAGCTTGGGCTGGGGGCCTAACTATGGCTACACCTTC
CASSLGWGPNYGYTF
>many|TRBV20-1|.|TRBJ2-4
TGCAGTGCTAGAGAGGGGCACAGTAGTCTAGCCAAAAACATTCAGTACTTC
CSAREGHSSLAKNIQYF
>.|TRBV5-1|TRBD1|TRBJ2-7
TGCGCCAGCAGCCCCAGGAGACAGGGAGCGCGGGAGCAGTACTTC
CASSPRRQGAREQYF
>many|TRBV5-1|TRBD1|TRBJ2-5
TGCGCCAGCAGCCGGACAGGGGGCCTAGAGACCCAGTACTTC
CASSRTGGLETQYF
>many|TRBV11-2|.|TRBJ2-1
TGTGCCAGCAGCTTAGATCTGGGCGGGCCTAATGAGCAGTTCTTC
CASSLDLGGPNEQFF
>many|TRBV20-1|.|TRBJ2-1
TGCAGTGCTGTCCGACAGGCCCCGGTGAATGAGCAGTTCTTC
CSAVRQAPVNEQFF
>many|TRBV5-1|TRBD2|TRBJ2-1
TGCGCCAGCAGATACCCTTCCTTAACGGGAGGGCGAAATGAGCAGTTCTTC
CASRYPSLTGGRNEQFF
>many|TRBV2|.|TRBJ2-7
TGTGCCAGCAGTGAAGCGGCGGGGCCTATGGGCGAGCAGTACTTC
CASSEAAGPMGEQYF
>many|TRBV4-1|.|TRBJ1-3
TGCGCCAGCAGCCACCCCGGGGGAACTGGAAACACCATATATTTT
CASSHPGGTGNTIYF
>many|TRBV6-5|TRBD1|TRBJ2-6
TGTGCCAGCAGTTACCGACAGGGCGGTGGGGCCAACGTCCTGACTTTC
CASSYRQGGGANVLTF
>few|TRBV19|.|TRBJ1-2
TGTGCCAGTAGTATCTCGGCAGGGAATGGCGGCTACACCTTC
CASSISAGNGGYTF
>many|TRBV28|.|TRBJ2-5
TGTGCCAGCAACAATAACGGGTATGGAGAGACCCAGTACTTC
CASNNNGYGETQYF
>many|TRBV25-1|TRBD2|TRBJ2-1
TGTGCCAGCAGTGGGCGACTAGCGGGCTACAATGAGCAGTTCTTC
CASSGRLAGYNEQFF
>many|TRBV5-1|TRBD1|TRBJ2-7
TGCGCCAGCACCTCTGGGACAGGGGACTACGAGCAGTACTTC
CASTSGTGDYEQYF
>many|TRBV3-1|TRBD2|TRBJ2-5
TGTGCCAGCAACCTGCCGGGAGGCCAAGAGACCCAGTACTTC
CASNLPGGQETQYF
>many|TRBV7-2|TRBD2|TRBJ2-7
TGTGCCAGCAGCTTAGCAACCCTAGCGGGAGGTTTTTCCTACGAGCAGTACTTC
CASSLATLAGGFSYEQYF
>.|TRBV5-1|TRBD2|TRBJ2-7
TGCGCCAGCAGCTTGGTTCCGACTAGCGGGATCTCCGAGCAGTACTTC
CASSLVPTSGISEQYF
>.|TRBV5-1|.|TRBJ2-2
TGCGCCAGCAGCCAACGGACAATTTCAACGAACACCGGGGAGCTGTTTTTT
CASSQRTISTNTGELFF
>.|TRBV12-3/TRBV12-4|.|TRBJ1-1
TGTGCCAGCAGTTCGCCAGGGTTTATGAACACTGAAGCTTTCTTT
CASSSPGFMNTEAFF
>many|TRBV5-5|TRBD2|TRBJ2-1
TGTGCCACCCAGGGAGCGGGAGGGCCGACCAATGAGCAGTTCTTC
CATQGAGGPTNEQFF